A single sample gave rise to the 15 T cell receptor beta chains below, sequenced in a study of CD8 T cells in ankylosing spondylitis. TCRdb re-derived calls from the 5' RACE reads in MiXCR, one entry per CDR3 protein. Of about 450,000 distinct CDR3 sequences in the sample, more than 25% were seen once. For these TCRs, the target antigens are not known. Study results and caveats: One TCR beta motif, made up of seven to nine highly homologous variants, appeared characteristic of ankylosing spondylitis blood.

What was sequenced was blood, either unsorted or a sorted T cell fraction (not recorded which). The source is a male donor with ankylosing spondylitis.

The chain employs TRBV18 and TRBJ2-1, with 11 bases fitting TRBD2. CDR3 length: 19 residues. V lost 0 bases and J lost 0; bases outside the gene matches: 7. The germline V gene encodes CDR1 KGHSH and CDR2 LQKENI. As DNA, the CDR3 is TGTGCCAGCTCACCACCGGTAGGTAGCGGGAGGGCCTCCTACAATGAGCAGTTCTTC. Translated, it gives CASSPPVGSGRASYNEQFF.

To note about this clonotype: This may arise from a read error, as a much more abundant clone is one base away. The CDR3 nucleotides read TGTGCCAGCAGCCCAGGGTTGACTGAAGCTTTCTTT. It translates to CASSPGLTEAFF. V gene TRBV3-1 combines with J gene TRBJ1-1; D is possibly TRBD1 (5 bases). Trimming took off 4 bases at V and 5 bases at J, with 8 bases between the two ends. Germline assignment: CDR1 LGHDT and CDR2 YNNKEL (reference sequence). The length of the CDR3 is 12 residues.

This clonotype was recorded a few times. The chain is built from TRBV6-1 and TRBJ2-3; 7 nucleotides match TRBD2. This CDR3 is built from 14 residues. Looked up from germline, CDR1 is MNHNS and CDR2 is SASEGT. The V segment lost 6 bases and the J segment 6 bases; nucleotides outside the gene matches: 9. Here the CDR3 DNA reads TGTGCCAGCAGCGTGGGGCAGGGAGGGGATACGCAGTATTTT. Translation: CASSVGQGGDTQYF.

This clonotype was detected ten times or more. CDR3 loop: CASSTGQSTDTQYF. The CDR3 bases are TGCGCCAGCAGCACTGGACAGAGCACAGATACGCAGTATTTT. V is TRBV5-1 and J is TRBJ2-3; tentatively, D is TRBD1 (6 bases). Germline assignment: CDR1 SGHRS and CDR2 YFSETQ. The CDR3 covers 14 residues. Trimming shortened V by 4 bases and J by 0 bases, and 9 bases separated the two germline ends.

This clonotype appeared a few times. The chain has TRBV3-1 and TRBJ2-3; possibly TRBD2 for D (6 bases). V lost 8 bases and J lost 2, with 8 bases in between. This CDR3 is 12 amino acids long. The germline V gene encodes CDR1 LGHDT and CDR2 YNNKEL (reference sequence). DNA of the CDR3: TGTGCCAGCGGGGGGTTCACAGATACGCAGTATTTT. Its protein is CASGGFTDTQYF.

This clonotype was detected a few times. J is TRBJ1-2 and V is TRBV20-1; 7 bases are a match to TRBD1. CDR1 and CDR2 (germline): DFQATT, SNEGSKA (reference sequence). J gave up 8 bases and V 0 bases, and 12 bases lay outside the gene matches. CDR3 length: 15 amino acids. The CDR3 DNA reads TGCAGTGCTAGAGATCACGGAGGGGGCGGTTGGGGCTACACCTTC. Amino acid sequence: CSARDHGGGGWGYTF.

The chain carries TRBV9 and TRBJ2-3; 10 nucleotides match TRBD2. The germline V gene encodes CDR1 SGDLS and CDR2 YYNGEE. The ends lost 4 bases at V and 8 bases at J; junction bases unmatched: 4. The CDR3 loop spans 13 amino acids. The CDR3 bases are TGTGCCAGCAGCACAGGACTAGCGGTTACGCAGTATTTT. Translation gives CASSTGLAVTQYF.

J is TRBJ2-7 and V is TRBV20-1; 7 positions match TRBD2. Germline CDR1 reads DFQATT; CDR2 reads SNEGSKA (reference sequence). J was trimmed by 3 bases and V by 1 base; bases with no gene match: 6. The CDR3 spans 14 residues. The CDR3 nucleotides are TGCAGTGCTAGAGTTACTAGCGCTTACTACGAGCAGTACTTC. Translating it yields CSARVTSAYYEQYF.

In its sample, this clonotype was seen a few times. V is TRBV2 and J is TRBJ1-6; no firm D call. The germline CDR1 and CDR2 sequences are SNHLY and FYNNEI. This CDR3 has 15 amino acids. Deletions cut 8 bases from V and 1 base from J, with 12 bases between. The CDR3 DNA follows: TGTGCCAGCTCACGCAGGTTGTCCTATAATTCACCCCTCCACTTT. It translates to CASSRRLSYNSPLHF.

The rearrangement links TRBV24-1 to TRBJ2-7; 14 bases agree with TRBD2. The V and J ends lost 4 bases and 6 bases, in that order; junction bases with no gene match: 10. In germline, CDR1 is KGHDR, CDR2 SFDVKD. The CDR3 is made up of 17 amino acids. CDR3 nucleotides: TGTGCCACCAGTGAACCGACTAGCGGGAGGGCCTTTGGCGAGCAGTACTTC. It translates to CATSEPTSGRAFGEQYF.

The genes are TRBV2 and TRBJ1-1; D is unclear. Germline V CDR1 and CDR2: SNHLY, FYNNEI. This CDR3 contains 13 residues. The germline V and J ends were trimmed by 6 bases and 0 bases, with 8 bases remaining between them. Here the CDR3 DNA reads TGTGCCAGCAGAGTGGTGATGAACACTGAAGCTTTCTTT. Residues: CASRVVMNTEAFF. Variable domain in full (rest from reference TRBV2 and TRBJ1-1): EPEVTQTPSHQVTQMGQEVILRCVPISNHLYFYWYRQILGQKVEFLVSFYNNEISEKSEIFDDQFSVERPDGSNFTLKIRSTKLEDSAMYFCASRVVMNTEAFFGQGTRLTVV.

This clonotype has just a few counts. V and J are TRBV7-9 and TRBJ1-1; D is unclear. Per the germline V gene, CDR1 is SEHNR and CDR2 is FQNEAQ (reference sequence). Trimming took 4 bases from V and 9 from J, leaving 18 bases between them. The CDR3 length is 14 residues. In DNA form, the CDR3 reads TGTGCCAGCAGCTCCAATACCCCGGGAGACAAAGCTTTCTTT. Translated, it gives CASSSNTPGDKAFF.

The chain uses TRBV5-1 and TRBJ1-5; a possible D gene is TRBD1 (6 bases). Trimming took off 2 bases at V and 7 bases at J, with 13 bases between the two ends. The CDR3 is 14 amino acids. Germline-derived CDR1 and CDR2 are SGHRS and YFSETQ. The CDR3 region has the DNA TGCGCCAGCAGCTTAGGGGGGTTCGGGCAGCCCCAGCATTTT. This gives the protein CASSLGGFGQPQHF.

The CDR3 here is CASSPQGVNQPQHF. CDR3 DNA: TGTGCCAGCAGTCCACAGGGAGTCAATCAGCCCCAGCATTTT. The rearrangement links TRBV3-1 to TRBJ1-5; a weak D match, TRBD1 (6 bases). Trimming pared 6 bases from V and 3 bases from J, leaving 12 bases between. The germline CDR1 and CDR2 sequences are LGHDT and YNNKEL (reference sequence). The CDR3 has 14 residues.

This clonotype was found many times. The chain combines TRBV5-6 with TRBJ2-5, with 8 bases fitting TRBD1. V trimming: 3 bases; J trimming: 0 bases; junction bases outside the gene matches: 7. This CDR3 has 16 amino acids. Germline lookup yields CDR1 SGHDT and CDR2 YYEEEE. CDR3 amino acids: CASSSLTGVYQETQYF. The CDR3 bases are TGTGCCAGCAGCTCCTTGACAGGGGTATACCAAGAGACCCAGTACTTC.